This is a list of T cell receptor beta chains from one sample in a study of molecular identifiers for immune sequencing clone quantification. MiXCR, run by TCRdb on the PCR reads, gives a single entry per CDR3 protein. The table includes around 460,000 distinct CDR3 sequences, less than 30% detected once. The sample was naive CD8+ T cells from blood, with Jurkat cell RNA spiked in. These receptors were taken from a human donor in good health. Some libraries in this study had Jurkat cell RNA spiked in. CDR3s include the opening cysteine and the closing phenylalanine or tryptophan. A D gene is named only where the DNA matches it firmly. Size values are once, few and many counts, or a class for expanded clones, and some rows have none.

CDR3 DNA,CDR3 protein,clone size,J gene,D gene,V gene
TGCGCCAGCACCATCGAAACCGGGGGGCCCTACGAGCAGTACTTC,CASTIETGGPYEQYF,NA,TRBJ2-7,NA,TRBV5-1
TGCAGCGTTGGGGGCGAGGGCACTGAAGCTTTCTTT,CSVGGEGTEAFF,many,TRBJ1-1,NA,TRBV29-1
TGTGCCAGCAGCTTAGATCCTAGCGGGGGCTCCTACGAGCAGTACTTC,CASSLDPSGGSYEQYF,few,TRBJ2-7,TRBD2,TRBV7-8
TGTGCCAGCAGTTTGGGATTTAGAGTCTACGAGCAGTACTTC,CASSLGFRVYEQYF,few,TRBJ2-7,NA,TRBV27
TGCAGTGTTAGAGATTTCAGGTACCGGTACGAGCAGTACTTC,CSVRDFRYRYEQYF,NA,TRBJ2-7,NA,TRBV20-1
TGTGCCAGTAGTATGGCAGGGAACTCCTACAATGAGCAGTTCTTC,CASSMAGNSYNEQFF,NA,TRBJ2-1,NA,TRBV19
TGTGCCAGCAGTGAAGCGGGGGACAGGGGGCGAGCCTATGGCTACACCTTC,CASSEAGDRGRAYGYTF,few,TRBJ1-2,TRBD1,TRBV2
TGTGCCAGCCGCTCACCGGGGGCGGACACTGAAGCTTTCTTT,CASRSPGADTEAFF,NA,TRBJ1-1,NA,TRBV7-2
TGTGCCAGCAGCCTGCTAGGGGGTCTGGGCTACGAGCAGTACTTC,CASSLLGGLGYEQYF,NA,TRBJ2-7,NA,TRBV28
TGTGCCCGCTCACCGGAGGTCCAATTAGCGGAGACCCAGTACTTC,CARSPEVQLAETQYF,NA,TRBJ2-5,NA,TRBV18
TGTGCCAGCAGCCAAAAGACCTATGGACAGGGGGCTTCCTACGAGCAGTACTTC,CASSQKTYGQGASYEQYF,NA,TRBJ2-7,TRBD1,TRBV3-1
TGCGCCAGCAGCTTGGTCGGGGACGGAAACACCATATATTTT,CASSLVGDGNTIYF,NA,TRBJ1-3,NA,TRBV5-1